The 26 T cell receptor beta chains below come from one sample, sequenced in a study of cytomegalovirus exposure and HLA in healthy donors. PCR amplification relied on 60 Vbeta primers (plus 13 Jbeta primers). Sequencing used immunoSEQ multiplex PCR; TCRdb keeps in-frame clones, though not all of them. The data contain 150,000 to 200,000 clones, 70% to 80% of them singletons. Sequenced sample: PBMCs. These receptors were taken from a man aged 25-45 years in good health and CMV-seronegative.

In this sample, this clone turned up a few times. This chain links TRBV10-3 with TRBJ2-1, with 16 bases identical to TRBD2. Germline-derived CDR1 and CDR2 are ENHRY and SYGVKD. This CDR3 is built from 17 residues. The J segment lost 10 bases and the V segment lost 2 bases, leaving 8 bases of the junction unmatched. The CDR3 coding sequence is TGTGCCATCAGTGAGGGAGCTGGGACTAGCGGGAGGGACGAGCAGTTCTTC. Translation: CAISEGAGTSGRDEQFF.

This clone was seen only a few times. The chain joins TRBV9 to TRBJ2-1; D perhaps matches TRBD1 (6 bases). Per the germline V gene, CDR1 is SGDLS and CDR2 is YYNGEE. This CDR3 region has 14 residues. V was clipped by 2 bases and J by 4 bases, with 10 bases between them. The CDR3 bases are TGTGCCAGCAGCGTCCCAGGGGAATACAATGAGCAGTTCTTC. Amino acid sequence: CASSVPGEYNEQFF.

The CDR3 DNA is TGTGCCAGCAGCTTAGATAGTAGCAGGGAGGCGGGTGGCTACACCTTC. Protein: CASSLDSSREAGGYTF. This chain joins TRBV7-2 and TRBJ1-2, with D possibly matching TRBD1 (5 bases). Germline assignment: CDR1 SGHTA and CDR2 FQGNSA. V was pared by 1 base and J by 7 bases, with 19 bases between. The CDR3 is 16 amino acids.

The DNA of the CDR3 is TGTGCCAGCAGCAAAGGGCGACAGGGGGCGCCACTATTGGGGGGTGTTTATGGCTACACCTTC. It translates to CASSKGRQGAPLLGGVYGYTF. The J gene is TRBJ1-2, the V gene TRBV21-1; TRBD1, as called in the table, went unchecked against the DNA. TRBV21-1 is tagged as a pseudogene. The CDR3 is 21 amino acids.

This chain connects TRBV4-1 to TRBJ1-1; no definite D call. This CDR3 is built from 15 residues. Trimming took 3 bases from V and 2 from J, leaving 13 bases between them. Germline CDR1 is MGHRA and CDR2 is YSYEKL. The CDR3 DNA reads as TGCGCCAGCAGCCATAAACAGACCCCCAACACTGAAGCTTTCTTT. Protein product: CASSHKQTPNTEAFF.

In this sample, this clone turned up once. The J gene is TRBJ1-1, the V gene TRBV28; D is perhaps TRBD1 (5 bases). This CDR3 has 13 amino acids. V shed 7 bases and J shed 1 base, with 10 bases lying between them. Germline CDR1 is MDHEN and CDR2 is SYDVKM. The CDR3 DNA follows: TGTGCCAGCATTTCCGACAGGAACACTGAAGCTTTCTTT. Translated, it gives CASISDRNTEAFF.

The CDR3 nucleotides are TGTGCCAGCAGTTACGGGACAGGGATTTTAGATACGCAGTATTTT. Translating it yields CASSYGTGILDTQYF. J is TRBJ2-3 and V is TRBV6-5; 9 bases line up with TRBD1. Germline assignment: CDR1 MNHEY and CDR2 SVGAGI. The CDR3 is 15 amino acids. V gave up 2 bases and J gave up 5 bases; unmatched junction bases: 5.

V gene TRBV4-1 combines with J gene TRBJ1-1; 7 bases match TRBD1. Germline V lookup: CDR1 MGHRA, CDR2 YSYEKL. The CDR3 spans 18 residues. Trimming cost V 4 bases and J 1 base; bases outside gene matches: 15. For the CDR3, the DNA is TGCGCCAGCAGCCCGGGGGGGTTAGGGGGCGGAGGGAACACTGAAGCTTTCTTT. Protein: CASSPGGLGGGGNTEAFF.

The V gene is TRBV7-6, the J gene TRBJ2-1; TRBD2 agrees at 16 bases. CDR1 and CDR2 from the germline V gene are SGHVS and FNYEAQ. Trimming at V came to 5 bases and at J to 9 bases, leaving 7 bases not matched to a gene. This CDR3 comprises 16 residues. CDR3 sequence (DNA): TGTGCCAGCAGCATGGGGACTAGCGGGGGGGTAGGTGAGCAGTTCTTC. The encoded protein is CASSMGTSGGVGEQFF.

The J gene is TRBJ1-2, the V gene TRBV2; 7 positions agree with TRBD1. The CDR3 covers 15 residues. V gave up 3 bases and J gave up 3 bases; unmatched junction bases: 7. Germline CDR1 SNHLY, CDR2 FYNNEI. CDR3 in amino acids: CASSDRETGHYGYTF. The CDR3 DNA follows: TGTGCCAGCAGTGATAGAGAGACAGGGCACTATGGCTACACCTTC.

This chain links TRBV7-9 with TRBJ2-1, with 14 bases lining up with TRBD2. With V trimmed by 5 bases and J by 7 bases, 10 bases remained unmatched. This CDR3 has 17 amino acids. Germline V gives CDR1 SEHNR, CDR2 FQNEAQ (reference sequence). This CDR3 is CASSLGTSGRSRNEQFF. DNA for the CDR3: TGTGCCAGCAGCCTGGGGACTAGCGGGAGATCAAGAAATGAGCAGTTCTTC.

CDR3 amino acids: CASSYRPGSYEQYF. As DNA, the CDR3 is TGTGCCAGCAGTTACCGCCCGGGATCCTACGAGCAGTACTTC. J is TRBJ2-7 and V is TRBV6-5; D might be TRBD2 (5 bases). V dropped 2 bases and J dropped 1 base, with 9 bases sitting between them. The germline V gene encodes CDR1 MNHEY and CDR2 SVGAGI. This CDR3 region has 14 residues.

The chain recombines TRBV5-1 with TRBJ2-7; TRBD2 matches at 9 bases. The CDR3 totals 13 residues. J lost 3 bases, V lost 6 bases, and 4 bases had no gene match. Germline V gene lookup returns CDR1 SGHRS and CDR2 YFSETQ. CDR3: CASNLAGNYEQYF. In DNA form, the CDR3 reads TGCGCCAGCAACCTAGCGGGAAACTACGAGCAGTACTTC.

This chain uses TRBV11-2 with TRBJ2-5; D not resolved. There are 11 residues in the CDR3. The germline V gene encodes CDR1 SGHAT and CDR2 FQNNGV. Trimming stripped 4 bases from V and 3 bases from J, with 3 bases between. CDR3 in amino acids: CASSSKETQYF. The CDR3 DNA sequence: TGTGCCAGCAGCTCCAAAGAGACCCAGTACTTC.

This sequence joins TRBV7-2 and TRBJ2-1; TRBD2 might be the D (5 bases). Germline lookup yields CDR1 SGHTA and CDR2 FQGNSA. V was pared by 5 bases and J by 12 bases, with 14 bases between. The CDR3 contains 12 residues. The CDR3 loop reads CASSLALGRQFF. The CDR3 DNA reads TGTGCCAGCAGCCTCGCTTTGGGGAGGCAGTTCTTC.

The chain combines TRBV4-1 with TRBJ2-3, with 8 bases matching TRBD2. V lost 7 bases to trimming and J lost 3 bases; unmatched junction nucleotides: 24. Germline V gives CDR1 MGHRA, CDR2 YSYEKL. The CDR3 extends over 20 amino acids. DNA of the CDR3: TGCGCCAGCACCAACCACTACGGTTGGCGGGCTAGCGGGCCGACAGATACGCAGTATTTT. Translating it yields CASTNHYGWRASGPTDTQYF.

J is TRBJ2-7 and V is TRBV7-9; the D gene is possibly TRBD2 (5 bases). Trimming cost V 5 bases and J 6 bases, with 14 bases left between them. This CDR3 region has 13 residues. Germline CDR1 and CDR2: SEHNR and FQNEAQ (reference sequence). The CDR3 DNA reads TGTGCCAGCAGCACGATCCCTAGCTTCGAGCAGTACTTC. Translation gives CASSTIPSFEQYF.

This sequence joins TRBV4-1 and TRBJ2-4, with D possibly matching TRBD2 (6 bases). The CDR3 contains 15 residues. The germline gives CDR1 MGHRA, CDR2 YSYEKL. Trimming took 3 bases from V and 0 from J, leaving 9 bases between them. CDR3 in DNA: TGCGCCAGCAGCCAGGGGGGTTTAGCCAAAAACATTCAGTACTTC. Its translation: CASSQGGLAKNIQYF.

V is TRBV7-9 and J is TRBJ2-7, with 11 bases matching TRBD2. V lost 5 bases to trimming and J lost 6 bases; unmatched junction nucleotides: 12. Germline V lookup: CDR1 SEHNR, CDR2 FQNEAQ (reference sequence). This CDR3 comprises 16 residues. CDR3 nucleotides: TGTGCCAGCAGCGGGACTAGCGGATATCTATGGGGCGAGCAGTACTTC. Its protein is CASSGTSGYLWGEQYF.

The rearrangement uses TRBV4-2 and TRBJ1-5, with D uncertain. The CDR3 has 13 amino acids. Germline assignment: CDR1 LGHNA and CDR2 YNFKEQ. The V and J ends lost 4 bases and 5 bases respectively, with 9 bases between them. The CDR3 here is CASSRKLDQPQHF. The DNA for the CDR3 is TGTGCCAGCAGCCGTAAGCTCGATCAGCCCCAGCATTTT.

CDR3 bases: TGCGCCAGCAGTGAGTCGACTAAGGGAAACACCATATATTTT. It is translated as CASSESTKGNTIYF. The genes are TRBV10-2 and TRBJ1-3; D not resolved. CDR3 size: 14 residues. V lost 0 bases and J 4 bases, leaving 7 bases between the germline ends. Germline values: CDR1 WSHSY, CDR2 SAAADI.

The chain combines TRBV27 with TRBJ1-2; D unresolved. Trimming stripped 6 bases from V and 4 bases from J, with 15 bases between. The CDR3 is made up of 14 amino acids. Germline CDR1 MNHEY, CDR2 SMNVEV (reference sequence). The CDR3 protein is CASRPQRGLYGYTF. CDR3 coding DNA: TGTGCCAGCAGGCCCCAGCGGGGTCTCTATGGCTACACCTTC.

The sample holds a few counts of this clone. The J gene is TRBJ2-1, the V gene TRBV7-3, with a possible D match to TRBD2 (5 bases). The germline CDR1 and CDR2 sequences are SGHTA and FQGTGA. The V gene lost 2 bases and the J gene lost 8 bases, with 10 bases spanning the gap. The length of the CDR3 is 13 residues. CDR3 sequence: CASSLGGGDEQFF. The CDR3 DNA is TGTGCCAGCAGCTTAGGAGGAGGCGATGAGCAGTTCTTC.

V usage is TRBV5-1 and J usage is TRBJ1-6; D possibly corresponds to TRBD1 (6 bases). This CDR3 is 12 amino acids long. V lost 5 bases, J lost 9 bases, and 9 bases lay in between. CDR1 and CDR2 (germline): SGHRS, YFSETQ. CDR3 protein: CASRQGSSPLHF. CDR3 bases: TGCGCCAGCAGACAGGGAAGTTCACCCCTCCACTTT.

The chain recombines TRBV6-5 with TRBJ1-5, with a weak D call TRBD1 (6 bases). The CDR3 is made up of 12 amino acids. The V end lost 6 bases, the J end lost 7 bases, and 10 bases lay between the germline ends. CDR1 MNHEY and CDR2 SVGAGI come from the germline V gene. The CDR3 protein is CASRQGTQPQHF. The CDR3 DNA sequence: TGTGCCAGCAGACAGGGTACGCAGCCCCAGCATTTT.

CDR3 nucleotides: TGTGCCAGCAGTTGGAGCTCCTATAATTCACCCCTCCACTTT. It specifies CASSWSSYNSPLHF. The genes are TRBV27 and TRBJ1-6; unclear D gene. V was cut by 4 bases and J by 0 bases, with 4 bases left in between. The germline CDR1 and CDR2 sequences are MNHEY and SMNVEV (reference sequence). CDR3 length equals 14 residues.